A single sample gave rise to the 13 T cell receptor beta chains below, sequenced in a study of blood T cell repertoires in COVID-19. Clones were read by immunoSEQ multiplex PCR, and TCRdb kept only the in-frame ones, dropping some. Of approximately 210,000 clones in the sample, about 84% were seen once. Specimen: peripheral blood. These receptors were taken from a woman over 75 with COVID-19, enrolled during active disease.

The CDR3 loop is CASSRTSGYNEQFF. The CDR3 coding sequence is TGTGCCAGTAGTAGGACTAGCGGTTACAATGAGCAGTTCTTC. The chain couples TRBV19 to TRBJ2-1; 10 bases line up with TRBD2. Germline V gene lookup returns CDR1 LNHDA and CDR2 SQIVND (reference sequence). The V segment lost 4 bases and the J segment 4 bases; nucleotides outside the gene matches: 1. CDR3 length equals 14 residues.

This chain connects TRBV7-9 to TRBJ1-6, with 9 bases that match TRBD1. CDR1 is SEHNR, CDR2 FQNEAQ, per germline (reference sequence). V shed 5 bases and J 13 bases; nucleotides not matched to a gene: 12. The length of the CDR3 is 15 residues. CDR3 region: CASSRGTGPKVPLHF. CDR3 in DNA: TGTGCCAGCAGCCGTGGGACAGGGCCTAAGGTCCCCCTCCACTTT. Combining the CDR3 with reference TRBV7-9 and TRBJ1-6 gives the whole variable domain DTGVSQNPRHKITKRGQNVTFRCDPISEHNRLYWYRQTLGQGPEFLTYFQNEAQLEKSRLLSDRFSAERPKGSFSTLEIQRTEQGDSAMYLCASSRGTGPKVPLHFGNGTRLTVT.

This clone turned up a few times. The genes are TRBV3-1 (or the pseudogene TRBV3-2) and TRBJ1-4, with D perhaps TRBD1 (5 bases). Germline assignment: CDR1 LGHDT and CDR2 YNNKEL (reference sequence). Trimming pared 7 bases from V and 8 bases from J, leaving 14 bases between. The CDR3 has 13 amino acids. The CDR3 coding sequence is TGTGCCAGCACCGCGCCAGGGAGGGAAAAACTGTTTTTT. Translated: CASTAPGREKLFF.

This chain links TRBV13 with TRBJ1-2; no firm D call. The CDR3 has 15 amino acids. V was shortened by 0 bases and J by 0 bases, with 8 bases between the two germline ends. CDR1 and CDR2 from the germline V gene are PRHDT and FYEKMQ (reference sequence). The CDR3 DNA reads TGTGCCAGCAGCTTAGGGTCCCCGGCTAACTATGGCTACACCTTC. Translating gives CASSLGSPANYGYTF. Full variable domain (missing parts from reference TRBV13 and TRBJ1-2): AAGVIQSPRHLIKEKRETATLKCYPIPRHDTVYWYQQGPGQDPQFLISFYEKMQSDKGSIPDRFSAQQFSDYHSELNMSSLELGDSALYFCASSLGSPANYGYTFGSGTRLTVV.

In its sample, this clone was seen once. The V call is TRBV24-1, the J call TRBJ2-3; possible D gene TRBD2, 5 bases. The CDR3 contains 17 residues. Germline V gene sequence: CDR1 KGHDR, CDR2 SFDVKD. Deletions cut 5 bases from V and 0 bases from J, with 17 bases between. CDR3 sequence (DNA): TGTGCCACCAGTGCTCCCGGGCTAGCAACTAGCACAGATACGCAGTATTTT. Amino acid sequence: CATSAPGLATSTDTQYF.

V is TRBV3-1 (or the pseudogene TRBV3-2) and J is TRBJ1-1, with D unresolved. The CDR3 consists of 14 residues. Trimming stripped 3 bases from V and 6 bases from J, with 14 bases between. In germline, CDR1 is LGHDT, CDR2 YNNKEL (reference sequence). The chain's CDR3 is CASSQAAFGAEAFF. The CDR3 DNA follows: TGTGCCAGCAGCCAGGCGGCGTTCGGGGCTGAAGCTTTCTTT.

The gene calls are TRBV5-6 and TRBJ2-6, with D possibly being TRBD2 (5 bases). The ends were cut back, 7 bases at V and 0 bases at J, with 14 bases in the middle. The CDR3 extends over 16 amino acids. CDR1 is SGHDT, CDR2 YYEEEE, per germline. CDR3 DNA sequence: TGTGCCAGCCGGCGGGCAGGTGACTCTGGGGCCAACGTCCTGACTTTC. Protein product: CASRRAGDSGANVLTF.

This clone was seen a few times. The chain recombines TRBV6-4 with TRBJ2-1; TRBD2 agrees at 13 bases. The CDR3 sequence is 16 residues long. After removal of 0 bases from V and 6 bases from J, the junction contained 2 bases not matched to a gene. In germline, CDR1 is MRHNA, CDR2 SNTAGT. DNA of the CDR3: TGTGCCAGCAGTGACTCGGGACTAGCGGGACCCAATGAGCAGTTCTTC. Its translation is CASSDSGLAGPNEQFF.

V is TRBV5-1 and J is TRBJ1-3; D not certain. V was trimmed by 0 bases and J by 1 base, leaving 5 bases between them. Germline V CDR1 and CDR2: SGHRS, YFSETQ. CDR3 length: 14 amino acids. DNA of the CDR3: TGCGCCAGCAGCTTGGATCAGTCTGGAAACACCATATATTTT. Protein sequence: CASSLDQSGNTIYF.

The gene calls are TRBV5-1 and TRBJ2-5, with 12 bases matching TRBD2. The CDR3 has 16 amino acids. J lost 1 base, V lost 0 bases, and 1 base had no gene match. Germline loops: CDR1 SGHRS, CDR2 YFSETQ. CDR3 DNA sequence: TGCGCCAGCAGCTTGGGGACTAGCGGGGCCCAAGAGACCCAGTACTTC. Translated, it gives CASSLGTSGAQETQYF.

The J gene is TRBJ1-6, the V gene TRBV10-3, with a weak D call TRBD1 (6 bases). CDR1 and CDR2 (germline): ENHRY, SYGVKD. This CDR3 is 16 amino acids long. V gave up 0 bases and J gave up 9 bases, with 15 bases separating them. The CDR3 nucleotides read TGTGCCATCAGTGAGTCAAGGGGGAAGGAGCGTTCACCCCTCCACTTT. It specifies CAISESRGKERSPLHF.

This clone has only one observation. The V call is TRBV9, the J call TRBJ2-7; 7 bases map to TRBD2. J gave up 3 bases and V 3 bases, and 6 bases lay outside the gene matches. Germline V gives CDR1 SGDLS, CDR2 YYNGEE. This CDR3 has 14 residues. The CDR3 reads CASSAGPGGYEQYF. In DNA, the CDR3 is TGTGCCAGCAGCGCCGGCCCGGGGGGCTACGAGCAGTACTTC.

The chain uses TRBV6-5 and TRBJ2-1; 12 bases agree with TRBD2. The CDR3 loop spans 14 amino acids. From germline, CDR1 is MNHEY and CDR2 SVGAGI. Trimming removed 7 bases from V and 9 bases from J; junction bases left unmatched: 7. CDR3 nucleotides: TGTGCCAGCACTAGCGGGGGGGCCGGAGTTGAGCAGTTCTTC. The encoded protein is CASTSGGAGVEQFF.